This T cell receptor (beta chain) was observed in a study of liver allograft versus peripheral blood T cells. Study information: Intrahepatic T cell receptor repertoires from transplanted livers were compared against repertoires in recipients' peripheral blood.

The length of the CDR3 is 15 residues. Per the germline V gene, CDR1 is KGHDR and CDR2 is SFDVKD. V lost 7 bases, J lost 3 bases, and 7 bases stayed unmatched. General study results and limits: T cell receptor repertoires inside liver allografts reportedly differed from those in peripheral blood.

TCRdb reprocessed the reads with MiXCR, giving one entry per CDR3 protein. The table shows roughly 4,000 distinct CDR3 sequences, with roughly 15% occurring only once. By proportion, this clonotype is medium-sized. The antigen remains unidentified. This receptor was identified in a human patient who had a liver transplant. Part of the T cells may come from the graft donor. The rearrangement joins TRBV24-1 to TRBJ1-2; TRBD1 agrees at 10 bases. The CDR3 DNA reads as TGTGCCACCAGGCCGGGACAGGGGTACGACTATGGCTACACCTTC. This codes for CATRPGQGYDYGYTF.